The T cell receptor beta chain under discussion was sequenced for a study of blood T cell repertoires in COVID-19. The overall study: Acute-phase and convalescent COVID-19 samples originated in the United States, Italy and Spain. Sources were T cells, B-cell-depleted T cells, or PBMCs; the material itself was cDNA or gDNA.

Unmatched junction bases numbered 4, after V lost 5 bases and J lost 0 bases. This CDR3 contains 15 residues. The germline CDR1 and CDR2 sequences are MNHEY and SVGAGI. Only a few counts were recorded for this clone. Original processing notes: Reference gene primer amplification gave estimated nucleated cell counts. Here immunoSEQ multiplex PCR was the method, and the copy in TCRdb shows in-frame clones only, minus some. V and J calls and clone size come straight from that table; D and trimming were deduced from the DNA. The table records more than 95,000 clones, about 81% of them present only once. This TCR was sampled from a man in his fifties or sixties with acute or convalescent COVID-19. The chain is built from TRBV6-5 and TRBJ1-2, with 9 bases aligning to TRBD1. The material sequenced was peripheral blood. In DNA form, the CDR3 reads TGTGCCAGCAGTCGACAGGGGGGCGCTAACTATGGCTACACCTTC. It is translated as CASSRQGGANYGYTF.